This TCR beta chain appears in the sequencing data of a study of shared clonotypes between healthy human individuals. Germline-derived CDR1 and CDR2 are SGHAT and FQNNGV. The CDR3 length is 11 residues. This clone was found once. The germline gene is not matched at one end of the junction; a read error may be the cause. Naive-designated CD8 cells lacked CD45RO, were positively enriched for CCR7, and omitted terminally differentiated effector memory CD45RA+ cells. The data were produced by immunoSEQ multiplex PCR, yet TCRdb's version contains in-frame clones alone and is incomplete. In the table there are approximately 2,200,000 clones, approximately 94% of which are singletons.

The chain carries TRBV11-2 and TRBJ2-4; tentative D call: TRBD2 (6 bases). This sequence was found in a man aged 18 to 35 in good health. Some clones in this sample may be carry-over from other donors' samples. The sample taken for sequencing was naive CD8+ T cells from PBMCs. CDR3 DNA: TGTGCCAGCAGCGTCCGGGACTGGCCCCACTTC. It encodes CASSVRDWPHF.